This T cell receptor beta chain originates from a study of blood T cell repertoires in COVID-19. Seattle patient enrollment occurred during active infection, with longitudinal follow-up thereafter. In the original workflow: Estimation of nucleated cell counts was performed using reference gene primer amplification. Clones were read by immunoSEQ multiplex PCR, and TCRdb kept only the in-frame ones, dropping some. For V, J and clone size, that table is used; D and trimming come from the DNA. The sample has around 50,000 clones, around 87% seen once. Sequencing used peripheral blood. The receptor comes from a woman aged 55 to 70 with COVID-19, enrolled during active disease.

Written as DNA, the CDR3 is TGTGCCAGCAGCTTAATTGTAGGGGGTAGTGCCTACAATGAGCAGTTCTTC. Translation gives CASSLIVGGSAYNEQFF. This rearrangement joins TRBV7-2 to TRBJ2-1; the D gene is possibly TRBD1 (6 bases). The CDR3 has 17 amino acids. Between the trimmed V and J ends, which lost 2 bases and 2 bases, there was a span of 16 bases. Germline loops: CDR1 SGHTA, CDR2 FQGNSA.